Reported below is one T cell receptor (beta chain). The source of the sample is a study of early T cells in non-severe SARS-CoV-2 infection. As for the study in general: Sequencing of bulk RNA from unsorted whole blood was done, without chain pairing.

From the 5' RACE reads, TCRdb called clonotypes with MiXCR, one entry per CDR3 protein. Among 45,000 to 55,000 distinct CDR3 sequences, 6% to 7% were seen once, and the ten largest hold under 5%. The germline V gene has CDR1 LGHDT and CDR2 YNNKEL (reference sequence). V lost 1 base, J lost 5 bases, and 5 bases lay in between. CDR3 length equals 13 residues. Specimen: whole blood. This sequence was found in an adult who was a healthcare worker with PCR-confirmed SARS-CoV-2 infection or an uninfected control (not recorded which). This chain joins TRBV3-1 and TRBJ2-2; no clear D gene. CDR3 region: CASSQVVTGELFF. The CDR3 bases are TGTGCCAGCAGCCAAGTGGTGACCGGGGAGCTGTTTTTT.